This T cell receptor (beta chain) was documented in a study of T-cell reconstitution after alpha-beta-depleted transplantation in children. The J segment lost 5 bases and the V segment lost 0 bases, leaving 1 base of the junction unmatched. The CDR3 runs 14 residues. CDR1 is SGHVS and CDR2 is FNYEAQ in the germline V gene. As it was prepared, the TCRbeta library received unique molecular identifiers. Each CDR3 protein gets one entry after TCRdb re-called the PCR reads with MiXCR. This sample yields 250,000 to 400,000 distinct CDR3 sequences, of which 20% to 30% are seen a single time; approximately 10% belongs to the top ten.

The sample in question was PBMCs, mostly from graft donor cells, obtained 180 days after TCRalphabeta/CD19-depleted stem cell transplant. This chain links TRBV7-6 with TRBJ2-7; 10 bases line up with TRBD2. This clonotype originated in a male patient between 10 and 17 years old who had a stem cell transplant for acute lymphoblastic leukemia, so the T cells may come from the graft donor. CDR3 loop: CASSLAAGGNEQYF. The CDR3 nucleotides are TGTGCCAGCAGCTTAGCAGCGGGAGGGAACGAGCAGTACTTC. Full variable domain (rest looked up from reference TRBV7-6 and TRBJ2-7): GAGVSQSPRYKVTKRGQDVALRCDPISGHVSLYWYRQALGQGPEFLTYFNYEAQQDKSGLPNDRFSAERPEGSISTLTIQRTEQRDSAMYRCASSLAAGGNEQYFGPGTRLTVT.